Included here is one T cell receptor (beta chain) sequence, with context. Its cognate antigen is unknown. The data were taken from a study of molecular identifiers for immune sequencing clone quantification. Regarding the study as a whole: Spiked Jurkat TCR RNA equivalent to one cell was reportedly detectable in about a million naive cells.

MiXCR, run by TCRdb on the PCR reads, gives a single entry per CDR3 protein. The table shows about 510,000 distinct CDR3 sequences, with about a fifth occurring only once. The CDR3 is 18 residues long. Germline V gene sequence: CDR1 KGHDR, CDR2 SFDVKD. V dropped 3 bases and J dropped 1; count of bases not matched to a gene: 8. The sequenced material came from naive CD8+ T cells from blood, with Jurkat cell RNA spiked in. Subset denoted: FACS-sorted CD8+CD4-CCR7+CD45RA+ naive T cells. This TCR derives from a human donor in good health. Some libraries in this study had Jurkat cell RNA spiked in. The chain couples TRBV24-1 to TRBJ2-3, with 11 bases lining up with TRBD2. CDR3 loop: CATSDDRTSGLGTDTQYF. CDR3 nucleotide sequence: TGTGCCACCAGTGATGATCGGACTAGCGGGTTGGGCACAGATACGCAGTATTTT.